This T cell receptor (beta chain) was found in a study of T and B cells in COVID-19 patients. Study-level points and caveats: Of 2,000 to 2,500 TCR clusters found only in the recovered cohort, 31 had low generation probability. Patients with COVID-19 reportedly showed strongly skewed T cell receptor beta variable and joining gene usage. Clonality of TRB repertoires was high in active COVID-19; recovery brought above-healthy diversity and richness.

TRB rearrangements were amplified by multiplex PCR with BIOMED2 TRB-A/B primers. Using its own MiXCR run on the multiplex PCR reads, TCRdb lists one record per CDR3 protein. The repertoire holds about 15,000 distinct CDR3 sequences, with less than 30% as singletons. Comment on this clonotype: What it binds is not known.

Each TRB amplification used about 220-500 ng of genomic DNA from blood. The V end was cut by 4 bases, the J end by 1 base, with 10 bases between. The CDR3 runs to 15 residues. Germline CDR1 KGHSH, CDR2 LQKENI. The rearrangement joins TRBV18 to TRBJ1-4; no clear D gene. The TCR originated in a human donor who had recovered from COVID-19. The sequencing sample was made of blood. CDR3 DNA: TGTGCCAGCTCACGAGCTGGCGGAACTAATGAAAAACTGTTTTTT. It codes for CASSRAGGTNEKLFF. Supplemented by reference TRBV18 and TRBJ1-4, the full variable domain reads NAGVMQNPRHLVRRRGQEARLRCSPMKGHSHVYWYRQLPEEGLKFMVYLQKENIIDESGMPKERFSAEFPKEGPSILRIQQVVRGDSAAYFCASSRAGGTNEKLFFGSGTQLSVL.